This T cell receptor (beta chain) was sequenced for a study of cytomegalovirus exposure and HLA in healthy donors. Everyone who donated was a healthy bone marrow donor. Amplification used 60 Vbeta primers and 13 Jbeta primers. Some clones are missing from TCRdb's copy, which holds only in-frame ones; the method was immunoSEQ multiplex PCR. This repertoire includes 55,000 to 85,000 clones. Germline lookup yields CDR1 MNHEY and CDR2 SVGAGI. The CDR3 runs to 15 residues. With 2 bases clipped from V and 9 bases from J, the junction kept 5 bases outside the gene matches. The J gene is TRBJ2-1, the V gene TRBV6-5; 12 positions match TRBD1. The material sequenced was PBMCs. The sequence was collected from a female donor in good health and CMV-seropositive. Here the CDR3 reads CASSYGDRGQGEQFF. In DNA form, the CDR3 reads TGTGCCAGCAGTTACGGGGACAGGGGGCAGGGTGAGCAGTTCTTC.